One T cell receptor beta chain is described in this entry. The entry originates in a study of blood T cell repertoires in COVID-19. J lost 5 bases, V lost 6 bases, and 9 bases had no gene match. The CDR3 sequence is 14 residues long. Germline assignment: CDR1 MDHEN and CDR2 SYDVKM. Profiling relied on immunoSEQ multiplex PCR, and the TCRdb table lists in-frame clones only, not all of them. Of more than 150,000 clones in the sample, approximately 87% were seen once. The TCR comes from a man between 65 and 85 years old with active or convalescent COVID-19. The chain couples TRBV28 to TRBJ1-2; TRBD1 agrees at 7 bases. Sequencing was done on a sample of peripheral blood. The CDR3 region is CASSPGGRRYGYTF. In DNA form, the CDR3 reads TGTGCCAGCAGCCCAGGGGGGAGAAGGTATGGCTACACCTTC.